A selection of T cell receptor beta chains follows, all from one sample in a study of control samples from healthy donors and cancer patients. The method was immunoSEQ multiplex PCR; TCRdb's version includes in-frame clones alone and lacks a portion of them. In the table there are 75,000 to 90,000 clones, 70% to 90% of which are singletons. The specimen was blood. The origin of the receptors is a woman between 40 and 50 years old in good health. The CDR3 runs from the conserved cysteine through the conserved F or W. The order of the fields is V gene, clone size, J gene, D gene, CDR3 protein, CDR3 DNA. The D gene is left open where the match is weak. Rows give clone size only sometimes, using once, few, many, or a class for an expanded clone.

v_call: TRBV10-3; clone_size: -; j_call: TRBJ1-3; d_call: -; cdr3_aa: CATQGLESGNTIYF; cdr3_nt: TGTGCCACGCAGGGGCTAGAATCTGGAAACACCATATATTTT
v_call: TRBV6-5; clone_size: -; j_call: TRBJ1-5; d_call: -; cdr3_aa: CASSPRTTNQPQHF; cdr3_nt: TGTGCCAGCAGTCCGAGGACCACCAATCAGCCCCAGCATTTT
v_call: TRBV9; clone_size: -; j_call: TRBJ2-7; d_call: -; cdr3_aa: CASSKEQYF; cdr3_nt: TGTGCCAGCAGCAAAGAGCAGTACTTC
v_call: TRBV2; clone_size: -; j_call: TRBJ2-1; d_call: -; cdr3_aa: CASRLLGGSYNEQFF; cdr3_nt: TGTGCCAGCAGACTCCTAGGGGGCTCCTACAATGAGCAGTTCTTC
v_call: TRBV6-4; clone_size: -; j_call: TRBJ2-7; d_call: TRBD1; cdr3_aa: CASSQHGQGTYEQYF; cdr3_nt: TGTGCCAGCAGTCAACACGGACAGGGCACCTACGAGCAGTACTTC
v_call: TRBV27; clone_size: -; j_call: TRBJ2-7; d_call: -; cdr3_aa: CASSRTASTYEQYF; cdr3_nt: TGTGCCAGCAGTCGGACCGCTTCAACCTACGAGCAGTACTTC
v_call: TRBV9; clone_size: -; j_call: TRBJ2-5; d_call: TRBD2; cdr3_aa: CASSVDGGARETQYF; cdr3_nt: TGTGCCAGCAGCGTAGACGGGGGGGCACGGGAGACCCAGTACTTC
v_call: TRBV11-3; clone_size: -; j_call: TRBJ1-1; d_call: TRBD1; cdr3_aa: CATSTGLNTEAFF; cdr3_nt: TGCGCCACTTCGACAGGGCTGAACACTGAAGCTTTCTTT
v_call: TRBV5-1; clone_size: -; j_call: TRBJ1-1; d_call: -; cdr3_aa: CASSLRAGYTEAFF; cdr3_nt: TGCGCCAGCAGCTTGAGGGCAGGTTACACTGAAGCTTTCTTT
v_call: TRBV5-1; clone_size: -; j_call: TRBJ1-2; d_call: -; cdr3_aa: CASSYTGNYGYTF; cdr3_nt: TGCGCCAGCAGCTATACAGGGAACTATGGCTACACCTTC
v_call: TRBV12-3/TRBV12-4; clone_size: -; j_call: TRBJ1-2; d_call: -; cdr3_aa: CASSFTDNYGYTF; cdr3_nt: TGTGCCAGCAGTTTCACCGATAACTATGGCTACACCTTC
v_call: TRBV29-1; clone_size: -; j_call: TRBJ1-1; d_call: TRBD1; cdr3_aa: CSVQGQGEAEAFF; cdr3_nt: TGCAGCGTTCAAGGACAGGGGGAGGCTGAAGCTTTCTTT
v_call: TRBV18; clone_size: -; j_call: TRBJ2-3; d_call: TRBD2; cdr3_aa: CASSPYASGVSDTQYF; cdr3_nt: TGTGCCAGCTCACCATATGCTAGCGGGGTATCAGATACGCAGTATTTT
v_call: TRBV3-1/TRBV3-2; clone_size: -; j_call: TRBJ1-6; d_call: -; cdr3_aa: CASSQEGNSPLHF; cdr3_nt: TGTGCCAGCAGCCAAGAGGGGAATTCACCCCTCCACTTT
v_call: TRBV6-5; clone_size: -; j_call: TRBJ2-7; d_call: -; cdr3_aa: CASQDYEQYF; cdr3_nt: TGTGCCAGCCAAGACTACGAGCAGTACTTC
v_call: TRBV21-1; clone_size: -; j_call: TRBJ2-2; d_call: -; cdr3_aa: CASSKVPPGEELFF; cdr3_nt: TGTGCCAGCAGCAAAGTCCCCCCCGGCGAGGAGCTGTTTTTT
v_call: TRBV2; clone_size: -; j_call: TRBJ2-1; d_call: TRBD2; cdr3_aa: CASNSGGANEQFF; cdr3_nt: TGTGCCAGCAACAGCGGGGGGGCGAATGAGCAGTTCTTC
v_call: TRBV19; clone_size: once; j_call: TRBJ1-4; d_call: -; cdr3_aa: CASTPRAGLNEKLFF; cdr3_nt: TGTGCCAGTACCCCGAGGGCAGGGCTTAATGAAAAACTGTTTTTT
v_call: TRBV29-1; clone_size: -; j_call: TRBJ1-2; d_call: -; cdr3_aa: CSVLEIANYGYTF; cdr3_nt: TGCAGCGTTCTTGAGATCGCGAACTATGGCTACACCTTC
v_call: TRBV4-1; clone_size: -; j_call: TRBJ1-2; d_call: TRBD1; cdr3_aa: CASSQGQGGGYGYTF; cdr3_nt: TGCGCCAGCAGCCAAGGACAGGGGGGGGGCTATGGCTACACCTTC
v_call: TRBV19; clone_size: -; j_call: TRBJ1-2; d_call: -; cdr3_aa: CASSMIQQELNYGYTF; cdr3_nt: TGTGCCAGTAGTATGATCCAACAGGAACTCAACTATGGCTACACCTTC
v_call: TRBV30; clone_size: -; j_call: TRBJ1-6; d_call: -; cdr3_aa: CAWREGAEPYNSPLHF; cdr3_nt: TGTGCCTGGAGGGAGGGAGCGGAACCATATAATTCACCCCTCCACTTT
v_call: TRBV27; clone_size: -; j_call: TRBJ1-2; d_call: TRBD1; cdr3_aa: CASSKDRVEGYTF; cdr3_nt: TGTGCCAGCAGTAAAGACAGGGTAGAAGGCTACACCTTC
v_call: TRBV30; clone_size: -; j_call: TRBJ1-6; d_call: -; cdr3_aa: CAWSVGGSPLHF; cdr3_nt: TGTGCCTGGAGTGTAGGAGGTTCACCCCTCCACTTT
v_call: TRBV1; clone_size: -; j_call: TRBJ2-1; d_call: -; cdr3_aa: CTSSQTGLAGEAYNEQFF; cdr3_nt: TGCACCAGCAGCCAAACCGGACTAGCGGGGGAAGCCTACAATGAGCAGTTCTTC
v_call: TRBV3-1/TRBV3-2; clone_size: -; j_call: TRBJ2-5; d_call: TRBD2; cdr3_aa: CASSQAPPSGQETQYF; cdr3_nt: TGTGCCAGCAGCCAAGCCCCACCTAGCGGACAAGAGACCCAGTACTTC
v_call: TRBV12-3/TRBV12-4; clone_size: -; j_call: TRBJ1-5; d_call: -; cdr3_aa: CASSLDTGQPQHF; cdr3_nt: TGTGCCAGCAGTCTTGACACGGGACAGCCCCAGCATTTT
v_call: TRBV7-2; clone_size: -; j_call: TRBJ2-7; d_call: -; cdr3_aa: CASSLLFRSSYEQYF; cdr3_nt: TGTGCCAGCAGCTTATTGTTCAGGTCCTCCTACGAGCAGTACTTC
v_call: TRBV7-2; clone_size: -; j_call: TRBJ2-1; d_call: TRBD2; cdr3_aa: CASSSRGTSGGYNEQFF; cdr3_nt: TGTGCCAGCAGCTCCCGCGGGACTAGCGGGGGATACAATGAGCAGTTCTTC
v_call: TRBV4-1; clone_size: -; j_call: TRBJ2-2; d_call: TRBD2; cdr3_aa: CPPSQSGGGAANTGELFF; cdr3_nt: TGCCCCCCCAGCCAATCGGGCGGGGGGGCGGCGAACACCGGGGAGCTGTTTTTT
v_call: TRBV4-3; clone_size: once; j_call: TRBJ1-1; d_call: -; cdr3_aa: CASSQATGRGNTEAFF; cdr3_nt: TGCGCCAGCAGCCAAGCCACAGGGCGAGGGAACACTGAAGCTTTCTTT
v_call: TRBV19; clone_size: -; j_call: TRBJ2-1; d_call: TRBD2; cdr3_aa: CASSIAGGLGNNEQFF; cdr3_nt: TGTGCCAGTAGTATTGCGGGGGGGCTTGGGAACAATGAGCAGTTCTTC
v_call: TRBV9; clone_size: -; j_call: TRBJ2-6; d_call: -; cdr3_aa: CASSVVALGRSGANVLTF; cdr3_nt: TGTGCCAGCAGCGTAGTGGCTTTGGGGCGGTCTGGGGCCAACGTCCTGACTTTC
v_call: TRBV7-2; clone_size: few; j_call: TRBJ2-6; d_call: -; cdr3_aa: CASSLVTRVSGANVLTF; cdr3_nt: TGTGCCAGCAGCTTAGTAACAAGAGTCTCTGGGGCCAACGTCCTGACTTTC
v_call: TRBV7-9; clone_size: -; j_call: TRBJ2-5; d_call: TRBD1; cdr3_aa: CASSFDRGETQYF; cdr3_nt: TGTGCCAGCAGCTTCGACAGGGGAGAGACCCAGTACTTC
v_call: TRBV4-1; clone_size: -; j_call: TRBJ1-5; d_call: -; cdr3_aa: CASSQDWPKNQPQHF; cdr3_nt: TGCGCCAGCAGCCAAGATTGGCCCAAAAATCAGCCCCAGCATTTT
v_call: TRBV14; clone_size: -; j_call: TRBJ1-1; d_call: -; cdr3_aa: CASSQVLDTEAFF; cdr3_nt: TGTGCCAGCAGCCAAGTTTTGGACACTGAAGCTTTCTTT
v_call: TRBV5-1; clone_size: -; j_call: TRBJ2-1; d_call: TRBD2; cdr3_aa: CASSNGLAGGPSPEQFF; cdr3_nt: TGCGCCAGCAGTAACGGACTAGCGGGGGGACCGTCTCCTGAGCAGTTCTTC
v_call: TRBV21-1; clone_size: -; j_call: TRBJ1-2; d_call: -; cdr3_aa: CASSKVGEGYTF; cdr3_nt: TGTGCCAGCAGCAAAGTAGGGGAGGGCTACACCTTC
v_call: TRBV6-5; clone_size: -; j_call: TRBJ2-1; d_call: -; cdr3_aa: CASRSGGEQFF; cdr3_nt: TGTGCCAGCAGATCGGGCGGTGAGCAGTTCTTC
v_call: TRBV2; clone_size: -; j_call: TRBJ2-2; d_call: TRBD2; cdr3_aa: CASRSDLSGGLTGELFF; cdr3_nt: TGTGCCAGCAGAAGCGATCTAAGCGGGGGCCTTACTGGGGAGCTGTTTTTT
v_call: TRBV6-2/TRBV6-3; clone_size: -; j_call: TRBJ2-5; d_call: -; cdr3_aa: CASSYVGGQLGSQETQYF; cdr3_nt: TGTGCCAGCAGTTACGTGGGTGGACAACTAGGCTCCCAAGAGACCCAGTACTTC
v_call: TRBV7-9; clone_size: -; j_call: TRBJ2-7; d_call: -; cdr3_aa: CASKDREGSTEQYF; cdr3_nt: TGTGCCAGCAAGGACAGGGAGGGTTCGACGGAGCAGTACTTC
v_call: TRBV19; clone_size: -; j_call: TRBJ1-2; d_call: -; cdr3_aa: CASSRDWEAYGYTF; cdr3_nt: TGTGCCAGTAGTAGAGATTGGGAAGCCTATGGCTACACCTTC
v_call: TRBV27; clone_size: -; j_call: TRBJ1-1; d_call: -; cdr3_aa: CASSLSWQSNTEAFF; cdr3_nt: TGTGCCAGCAGTTTATCCTGGCAATCAAACACTGAAGCTTTCTTT
v_call: TRBV21-1; clone_size: -; j_call: TRBJ2-2; d_call: -; cdr3_aa: CASSTEWGQGGTGELFF; cdr3_nt: TGTGCCAGCAGCACAGAATGGGGACAGGGGGGCACCGGGGAGCTGTTTTTT
v_call: TRBV5-6; clone_size: once; j_call: TRBJ1-4; d_call: TRBD1; cdr3_aa: CASSIRDRVGEKLFF; cdr3_nt: TGTGCCAGCAGCATCCGGGACAGGGTTGGTGAAAAACTGTTTTTT
v_call: TRBV29-1; clone_size: few; j_call: TRBJ1-1; d_call: -; cdr3_aa: CSVHRYTEAFF; cdr3_nt: TGCAGCGTCCACAGGTACACTGAAGCTTTCTTT
v_call: TRBV6-2/TRBV6-3; clone_size: -; j_call: TRBJ2-4; d_call: -; cdr3_aa: CASSSSNIQYF; cdr3_nt: TGTGCCAGCAGTTCCTCAAACATTCAGTACTTC
v_call: TRBV6-5; clone_size: once; j_call: TRBJ1-6; d_call: TRBD1; cdr3_aa: CASQYTDRRSPLHF; cdr3_nt: TGTGCCAGCCAATACACGGACAGGAGATCACCCCTCCACTTT
v_call: TRBV6-1; clone_size: -; j_call: TRBJ1-1; d_call: -; cdr3_aa: CASSESYRTEAFF; cdr3_nt: TGTGCCAGCAGTGAAAGCTATAGAACTGAAGCTTTCTTT
v_call: TRBV9; clone_size: -; j_call: TRBJ1-6; d_call: TRBD1; cdr3_aa: CASSVAAGRGLVGSPLHF; cdr3_nt: TGTGCCAGCAGCGTAGCTGCGGGCAGGGGGCTGGTAGGTTCACCCCTCCACTTT